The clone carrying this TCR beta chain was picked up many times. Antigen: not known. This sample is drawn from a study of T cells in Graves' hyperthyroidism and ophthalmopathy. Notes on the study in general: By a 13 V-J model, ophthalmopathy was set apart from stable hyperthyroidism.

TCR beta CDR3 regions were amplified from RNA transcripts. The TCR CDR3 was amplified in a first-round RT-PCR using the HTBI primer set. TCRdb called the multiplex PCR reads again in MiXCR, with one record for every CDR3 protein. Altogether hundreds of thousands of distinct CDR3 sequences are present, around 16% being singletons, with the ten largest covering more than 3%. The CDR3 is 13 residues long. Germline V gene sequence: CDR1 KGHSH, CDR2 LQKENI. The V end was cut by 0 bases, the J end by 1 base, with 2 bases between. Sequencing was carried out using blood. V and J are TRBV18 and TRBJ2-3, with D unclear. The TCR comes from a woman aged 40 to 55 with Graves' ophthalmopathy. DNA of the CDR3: TGTGCCAGCTCACCACCCGGCACAGATACGCAGTATTTT. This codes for CASSPPGTDTQYF.